These T cell receptor beta chains were read from a single sample in a study of cytomegalovirus exposure and HLA in healthy donors. Here immunoSEQ multiplex PCR was the method, and the copy in TCRdb shows in-frame clones only, minus some. The data show around 130,000 clones, with 60% to 85% seen just once and 2.5% to 3.5% held by the top ten. Sequencing was carried out using PBMCs. The receptors come from a man aged 25-45 years in good health and CMV-seronegative. Both conserved end residues are part of each CDR3. D genes are given only for firm matches. Expanded clones are given a class, and other clones once, few, many or no size at all.

j_gene,d_gene,abundance,v_gene,len,CDR3nt,CDR3aa
TRBJ2-5,-,once,TRBV7-2,16,TGTGCCAGCAGCTTATGGCTTAGGGGTGGCCAAGAGACCCAGTACTTC,CASSLWLRGGQETQYF
TRBJ2-7,TRBD2,-,TRBV27,14,TGTGCCAGCAGTTTCCGGACTAGTCTCTACGAGCAGTACTTC,CASSFRTSLYEQYF
TRBJ1-4,TRBD1,-,TRBV9,18,TGTGCCAGCAGCGGACGGGACAGGGCCCTCGCAACTAATGAAAAACTGTTTTTT,CASSGRDRALATNEKLFF
TRBJ2-7,TRBD2,-,TRBV6-5,15,TGTGCCAGCAGTTATGAGCGGGGGGAAACCTACGAGCAGTACTTC,CASSYERGETYEQYF
TRBJ2-7,-,-,TRBV7-9,14,TGTGCCAGCAGCTTAGACGGAGGGGCGTACGAGCAGTACTTC,CASSLDGGAYEQYF
TRBJ1-1,TRBD1,-,TRBV27,13,TGTGCCAGCGCCACAGGGGGGCGGACTGAAGCTTTCTTT,CASATGGRTEAFF
TRBJ2-7,-,-,TRBV19,13,TGTGCCAGTAGTATTAAAGGAGGGTACGAGCAGTACTTC,CASSIKGGYEQYF
TRBJ1-5,TRBD1,few,TRBV2,16,TGTGCCAGCAGGAAAGGACAGGATGACGGCAATCAGCCCCAGCATTTT,CASRKGQDDGNQPQHF
TRBJ1-4,-,-,TRBV7-9,15,TGTGCCAGCAGCCCTGTCAGTACAACTAATGAAAAACTGTTTTTT,CASSPVSTTNEKLFF
TRBJ2-1,TRBD2,-,TRBV9,15,TGTGCCAGCAGCGTACTAGCGGACTCCTACGATGAGCAGTTCTTC,CASSVLADSYDEQFF
TRBJ2-3,TRBD1,-,TRBV13,16,TGTGCCAGCAGCTTCCGGGGACAGGGGGCGGCAGATACGCAGTATTTT,CASSFRGQGAADTQYF
TRBJ2-3,TRBD1,-,TRBV13,16,TGTGCCAGCAGCGGGGCCGACAGGGGGCCTACAGATACGCAGTATTTT,CASSGADRGPTDTQYF
TRBJ1-2,-,-,TRBV6-6,14,TGTGCCAGCAGTTACTCGGAGGGTAACTATGGCTACACCTTC,CASSYSEGNYGYTF
TRBJ2-1,-,-,TRBV11-2,15,TGTGCCAGCACCCGGGGGGCGGTGCCCTACAATGAGCAGTTCTTC,CASTRGAVPYNEQFF
TRBJ2-7,-,-,TRBV5-1,17,TGCGCCAGCAGCTTGGGTCGGTTGGACATCCGCTACCAAGAGCAGTACTTC,CASSLGRLDIRYQEQYF
TRBJ2-6,-,-,TRBV27,13,TGTGCCAGCAGTGTTGCGGGGGCCAACGTCCTGACTTTC,CASSVAGANVLTF
TRBJ2-7,TRBD2,few,TRBV7-9,15,TGTGCCAGCAGCCGGACTAGCGGTCTAGTTTACGAGCAGTACTTC,CASSRTSGLVYEQYF
TRBJ2-2,-,few,TRBV5-1,15,TGCGCCAGCAGCTTGGAGCAGGGGAACACCGGGGAGCTGTTTTTT,CASSLEQGNTGELFF
TRBJ1-1,-,-,TRBV5-1,15,TGCGCCAGCGGCTTGGTTAGGGGTTTTGACACTGAAGCTTTCTTT,CASGLVRGFDTEAFF
TRBJ1-1,-,many,TRBV4-3,15,TGCGCCAGCAGCCAAGGGTCCACAGGGTACACTGAAGCTTTCTTT,CASSQGSTGYTEAFF
TRBJ2-2,-,-,TRBV7-3,16,TGTGCCAGCAGCCCAACCAGGACTTTTCTAACCGGGGAGCTGTTTTTT,CASSPTRTFLTGELFF
TRBJ2-7,-,-,TRBV6-5,13,TGTGCCAGCAGTTACGGAGGTTCCTACGAGCAGTACTTC,CASSYGGSYEQYF
TRBJ1-6,TRBD1,-,TRBV19,14,TGTGCCAGTAGGGAGGGACAGAATAATTCACCCCTCCACTTT,CASREGQNNSPLHF